This is a list of T cell receptor beta chains from one sample in a study of shared clonotypes between healthy human individuals. This table comes from immunoSEQ multiplex PCR, and its TCRdb copy is limited to in-frame clones, with some not included. This table has roughly 1,500,000 clones, 95% to 99% appearing once. The sample consisted of naive CD4+ T cells sorted from blood. These receptors were obtained from a man aged 25 to 40 in good health. Each CDR3 is given with its conserved first and last residue. D genes are given only for firm matches. Clone size is not always given. Where it is, it says once, few, many or a class for expanded clones.

size: NA
J: TRBJ2-2
V: TRBV6-5
D: NA
CDR3: CASSYGVGTGELFF
DNA: TGTGCCAGCAGTTACGGTGTCGGGACCGGGGAGCTGTTTTTT

size: NA
J: TRBJ1-4
V: TRBV6-6
D: NA
CDR3: CASRQPQGATNEKLFF
DNA: TGTGCCAGCAGACAGCCACAGGGTGCAACTAATGAAAAACTGTTTTTT

size: NA
J: TRBJ2-7
V: TRBV7-9
D: NA
CDR3: CASSPPRDTTYEQYF
DNA: TGTGCCAGCAGCCCCCCCCGGGACACCACGTACGAGCAGTACTTC

size: NA
J: TRBJ2-1
V: TRBV10-1
D: NA
CDR3: CASSENPYNEQFF
DNA: TGCGCCAGCAGTGAGAACCCCTACAATGAGCAGTTCTTC

size: NA
J: TRBJ2-1
V: TRBV7-8
D: TRBD2
CDR3: CASSARRPAGGPVNEQFF
DNA: TGTGCCAGCAGCGCTCGACGGCCAGCGGGAGGGCCCGTCAATGAGCAGTTCTTC

size: NA
J: TRBJ2-7
V: TRBV25-1
D: TRBD1
CDR3: CASSARRTGYLYEQYF
DNA: TGTGCCAGCAGTGCCCGCCGGACAGGGTACCTCTACGAGCAGTACTTC

size: NA
J: TRBJ2-1
V: TRBV18
D: TRBD1
CDR3: CASSPLVTGVNEQFF
DNA: TGTGCCAGCTCACCGCTGGTCACAGGGGTCAATGAGCAGTTCTTC

size: once
J: TRBJ2-1
V: TRBV25-1
D: NA
CDR3: CASSDQGRNRVVYNEQFF
DNA: TGTGCCAGCAGTGATCAGGGGAGGAATAGGGTAGTGTACAATGAGCAGTTCTTC

size: NA
J: TRBJ1-1
V: TRBV9
D: NA
CDR3: CASTAAGMNTEAFF
DNA: TGTGCCAGCACCGCCGCCGGCATGAACACTGAAGCTTTCTTT

size: NA
J: TRBJ2-5
V: TRBV15
D: NA
CDR3: CATSRDNNFQETQYF
DNA: TGTGCCACCAGCAGAGATAACAACTTTCAAGAGACCCAGTACTTC

size: NA
J: TRBJ1-1
V: TRBV7-9
D: TRBD1
CDR3: CASSENRGRGTEAFF
DNA: TGTGCCAGCAGCGAAAACAGGGGGCGCGGCACTGAAGCTTTCTTT

size: NA
J: TRBJ2-7
V: TRBV10-3
D: NA
CDR3: CAISEKGSSYEQYF
DNA: TGTGCCATCAGTGAGAAGGGCAGCTCCTACGAGCAGTACTTC

size: NA
J: TRBJ2-3
V: TRBV29-1
D: NA
CDR3: CSVGDDTQYF
DNA: TGCAGCGTTGGGGACGATACGCAGTATTTT

size: NA
J: TRBJ1-2
V: TRBV28
D: NA
CDR3: CASGVRRDTLNGYTF
DNA: TGTGCCAGCGGGGTCCGACGGGACACCCTAAATGGCTACACCTTC

size: NA
J: TRBJ2-7
V: TRBV18
D: TRBD1
CDR3: CASSPIPTGTASEQYF
DNA: TGTGCCAGCTCCCCCATCCCGACCGGGACAGCCTCCGAGCAGTACTTC

size: NA
J: TRBJ2-7
V: TRBV5-1
D: TRBD2
CDR3: CASSWVSLRENNEQYF
DNA: TGCGCCAGCAGCTGGGTGAGTTTGCGGGAGAACAACGAGCAGTACTTC

size: NA
J: TRBJ2-1
V: TRBV19
D: TRBD2
CDR3: CASSIGELAGAWNEQFF
DNA: TGTGCCAGTAGTATAGGAGAACTAGCGGGAGCATGGAATGAGCAGTTCTTC

size: NA
J: TRBJ1-1
V: TRBV7-9
D: NA
CDR3: CASSLGLEGTLNTEAFF
DNA: TGTGCCAGCAGCTTAGGGCTTGAGGGGACTCTGAACACTGAAGCTTTCTTT

size: once
J: TRBJ2-7
V: TRBV19
D: TRBD2
CDR3: CASNPRAGDHYEQYF
DNA: TGTGCCAGTAACCCAAGAGCGGGGGACCACTACGAGCAGTACTTC

size: NA
J: TRBJ2-1
V: TRBV20-1
D: NA
CDR3: CTPTGNNEQFF
DNA: TGCACACCGACAGGCAACAATGAGCAGTTCTTC

size: NA
J: TRBJ2-7
V: TRBV7-2
D: NA
CDR3: CASSSTGFYEQYF
DNA: TGTGCCAGCAGCTCTACAGGGTTCTACGAGCAGTACTTC

size: NA
J: TRBJ2-1
V: TRBV5-4
D: TRBD2
CDR3: CASSLGLAGDEQFF
DNA: TGTGCCAGCAGCTTGGGACTAGCGGGAGATGAGCAGTTCTTC

size: NA
J: TRBJ1-1
V: TRBV7-9
D: NA
CDR3: CASSLMGTNTEAFF
DNA: TGTGCCAGCAGCTTAATGGGGACGAACACTGAAGCTTTCTTT

size: NA
J: TRBJ2-7
V: TRBV27
D: NA
CDR3: CASSFTGSAEQYF
DNA: TGTGCCAGCAGTTTTACAGGGTCAGCCGAGCAGTACTTC

size: NA
J: TRBJ1-5
V: TRBV18
D: TRBD1
CDR3: CASSPGQGGQPQHF
DNA: TGTGCCAGCTCACCTGGACAGGGGGGACAGCCCCAGCATTTT

size: NA
J: TRBJ1-1
V: TRBV30
D: NA
CDR3: CASVVRNTEAFF
DNA: TGTGCCTCAGTTGTGAGAAACACTGAAGCTTTCTTT

size: NA
J: TRBJ2-5
V: TRBV6-1
D: NA
CDR3: CASSEWAGRVQETQYF
DNA: TGTGCCAGCAGTGAATGGGCAGGGAGAGTCCAAGAGACCCAGTACTTC

size: NA
J: TRBJ2-7
V: TRBV5-5
D: TRBD1
CDR3: CASSFRRTGGYEQYF
DNA: TGTGCCAGCAGCTTCCGTAGGACAGGGGGCTACGAGCAGTACTTC

size: NA
J: TRBJ1-1
V: TRBV18
D: NA
CDR3: CASSPLARVTTEAFF
DNA: TGTGCCAGCTCACCCTTAGCAAGGGTTACGACTGAAGCTTTCTTT

size: NA
J: TRBJ2-5
V: TRBV11-3
D: NA
CDR3: CASSRTATQETQYF
DNA: TGTGCCAGCAGCCGGACAGCTACGCAAGAGACCCAGTACTTC

size: NA
J: TRBJ2-2
V: TRBV9
D: NA
CDR3: CASNLMGNTGELFF
DNA: TGTGCCAGCAACTTAATGGGAAACACCGGGGAGCTGTTTTTT

size: NA
J: TRBJ2-1
V: TRBV11-2
D: NA
CDR3: CASSLDLLNEQFF
DNA: TGTGCCAGCAGCTTAGATCTATTGAATGAGCAGTTCTTC

size: NA
J: TRBJ2-1
V: TRBV28
D: TRBD2
CDR3: CASSLVFSLRTSGNNEQFF
DNA: TGTGCCAGCAGTTTAGTTTTTTCGTTGCGGACTAGCGGGAACAATGAGCAGTTCTTC

size: NA
J: TRBJ2-7
V: TRBV4-1
D: NA
CDR3: CASSRNEQEPYEQYF
DNA: TGCGCCAGCAGCCGAAATGAGCAGGAACCCTACGAGCAGTACTTC

size: NA
J: TRBJ2-3
V: TRBV6-5
D: NA
CDR3: CASRLGGTDTQYF
DNA: TGTGCCAGCAGGCTAGGTGGCACAGATACGCAGTATTTT

size: NA
J: TRBJ2-5
V: TRBV6-5
D: NA
CDR3: CASSYSQVQETQYF
DNA: TGTGCCAGCAGTTACTCGCAGGTTCAAGAGACCCAGTACTTC

size: NA
J: TRBJ1-2
V: TRBV6-5
D: NA
CDR3: CASSYSDSYGYTF
DNA: TGTGCCAGCAGTTACTCGGACAGCTATGGCTACACCTTC

size: NA
J: TRBJ1-2
V: TRBV5-8
D: NA
CDR3: CASTASPGGYGYTF
DNA: TGTGCCAGCACCGCCTCCCCGGGGGGCTATGGCTACACCTTC

size: NA
J: TRBJ1-5
V: TRBV7-2
D: NA
CDR3: CASSRPQGNQPQHF
DNA: TGTGCCAGCAGCCGTCCGCAGGGGAATCAGCCCCAGCATTTT

size: NA
J: TRBJ1-4
V: TRBV6-5
D: NA
CDR3: CASSKIATNEKLFF
DNA: TGTGCCAGCAGTAAAATTGCAACTAATGAAAAACTGTTTTTT

size: NA
J: TRBJ2-7
V: TRBV5-4
D: TRBD2
CDR3: CASSLISGGSYEQYF
DNA: TGTGCCAGCAGCTTGATTAGCGGGGGCTCCTACGAGCAGTACTTC

size: NA
J: TRBJ2-7
V: TRBV5-4
D: NA
CDR3: CASSLASSPSYEQYF
DNA: TGTGCCAGCAGCTTGGCCTCCTCACCCTCCTACGAGCAGTACTTC